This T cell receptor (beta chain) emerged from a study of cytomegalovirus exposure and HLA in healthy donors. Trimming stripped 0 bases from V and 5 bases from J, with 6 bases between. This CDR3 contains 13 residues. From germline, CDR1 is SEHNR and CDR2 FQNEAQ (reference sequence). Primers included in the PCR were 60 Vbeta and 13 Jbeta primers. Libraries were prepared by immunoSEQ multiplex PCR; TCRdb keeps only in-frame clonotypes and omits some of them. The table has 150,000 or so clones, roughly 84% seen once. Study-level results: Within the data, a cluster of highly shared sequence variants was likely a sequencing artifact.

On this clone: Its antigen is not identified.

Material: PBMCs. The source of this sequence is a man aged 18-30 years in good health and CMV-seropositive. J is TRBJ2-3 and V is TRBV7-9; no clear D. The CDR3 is CASSLAFQDTQYF. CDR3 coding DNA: TGTGCCAGCAGCTTAGCGTTCCAAGATACGCAGTATTTT.